This T cell receptor beta chain stems from a study of response to subunit inactivated influenza vaccine. TCRdb ran MiXCR on the RT-PCR reads and lists one entry per CDR3 protein. The repertoire holds about 650,000 distinct CDR3 sequences, about 15% seen once, with 11% in the top ten. The study's findings and limits: T cells newly recruited by each seasonal influenza vaccination are few, the authors suggested.

Note on this clonotype: Its target is not known.

The ends were cut back, 6 bases at V and 7 bases at J, with 13 bases in the middle. CDR1 and CDR2 from the germline V gene are MDHEN and SYDVKM. The CDR3 has 13 amino acids. This rearrangement joins TRBV28 to TRBJ2-1, with D perhaps being TRBD1 or TRBD2 (5 bases each). This receptor was obtained from a man in his fifties who received an inactivated influenza vaccine. The sample consisted of PBMCs from blood, taken roughly 13 days after vaccination. CDR3 loop: CASRGESWNEQFF. The CDR3 DNA reads TGTGCCAGCAGGGGGGAGTCTTGGAATGAGCAGTTCTTC.